The 14 T cell receptor beta chains in this list originate from one sample, sequenced in a study of blood T cells in healthy people across ages. Sample-barcoded 5' priming and a J-beta primer mix drove a second PCR of 7 to 11 cycles. TCRdb itself ran the 5' RACE reads through MiXCR, one entry per CDR3 protein. Of 700,000 to 950,000 distinct CDR3 sequences listed, more than 45% are singletons. The sequenced sample consisted of blood. The receptors come from a man aged 25 to 40 in good health.

Remarks on this clonotype: The junction shows a germline mismatch at one end, possibly a read error. This rearrangement joins TRBV7-8 to TRBJ1-1, with D tentatively TRBD1 (6 bases). CDR1 is SGHVS and CDR2 is FQNEAQ in the germline V gene. This CDR3 region has 17 residues. Here the CDR3 reads CAGSSDPGQPTHTEAFF. The CDR3 DNA is TGTGCCGGCAGCTCCGACCCGGGACAACCAACCCACACTGAAGCTTTCTTT.

This chain links TRBV20-1 with TRBJ2-5; a weak D match, TRBD1 (6 bases). With the DNA end fitting TRBJ2-7 better, the J assignment may be wrong. CDR1 DFQATT and CDR2 SNEGSKA come from the germline V gene (reference sequence). The CDR3 runs to 15 residues. The DNA for the CDR3 is TGCAGTGCTAGACTCAGACAGGTCAGCTCCTACGAGCAGTACTTC. It encodes CSARLRQVSSYEQYF.

In its sample, this clonotype was seen once. The chain carries TRBV6-2 or TRBV6-3 and TRBJ2-1; 9 bases agree with TRBD2. Losses at the gene ends were 9 bases for V and 1 base for J; bases not matched to a gene: 10. Germline V gives CDR1 MNHEY, CDR2 SVGEGT. The CDR3 sequence is 16 residues long. CDR3 loop: CASTPRSGRSYNEQFF. DNA for the CDR3: TGTGCCAGTACCCCGAGGAGCGGGAGGTCCTACAATGAGCAGTTCTTC.

This chain links TRBV27 with TRBJ2-3, with a possible D match to TRBD1 (6 bases). The CDR3 sequence is 13 residues long. Germline assignment: CDR1 MNHEY and CDR2 SMNVEV (reference sequence). Trimming cost V 8 bases and J 3 bases, with 12 bases left between them. In DNA, the CDR3 is TGTGCCAGCGTATTACAGGGAACAGATACGCAGTATTTT. It is translated as CASVLQGTDTQYF.

V gene TRBV30 combines with J gene TRBJ1-2; TRBD1 is a possible D gene (6 bases). Trimming removed 6 bases at V and 8 bases at J, with 16 bases between. The CDR3 is 12 amino acids. Germline values: CDR1 GTSNPN, CDR2 SVGIG (reference sequence). CDR3 in amino acids: CACGPEGDGYTF. DNA of the CDR3: TGTGCCTGCGGTCCAGAGGGGGACGGCTACACCTTC.

The chain has TRBV7-3 and TRBJ1-6; 7 nucleotides align to TRBD1. Germline CDR1 SGHTA, CDR2 FQGTGA. J lost 9 bases, V lost 5 bases, and 7 bases had no gene match. There are 14 residues in the CDR3. DNA of the CDR3: TGTGCCAGCAGCACTACAGGGGAAGGTTCACCCCTCCACTTT. It yields the protein CASSTTGEGSPLHF.

This clonotype has a count of ten or more. This chain joins TRBV7-9 and TRBJ2-1, with D perhaps TRBD1 or TRBD2 (5 bases each). The ends were cut back, 1 base at V and 8 bases at J, with 6 bases in the middle. From germline, CDR1 is SEHNR and CDR2 FQNEAQ (reference sequence). The CDR3 is made up of 12 amino acids. CDR3 DNA: TGTGCCAGCAGCTTAGGAGGGGATGAGCAGTTCTTC. Translation: CASSLGGDEQFF. The complete variable domain, with remaining parts taken from reference TRBV7-9 and TRBJ2-1, reads DTGVSQNPRHKITKRGQNVTFRCDPISEHNRLYWYRQTLGQGPEFLTYFQNEAQLEKSRLLSDRFSAERPKGSFSTLEIQRTEQGDSAMYLCASSLGGDEQFFGPGTRLTVL.

The CDR3 protein is CASSFFGGTDTDTQYF. CDR3 in DNA: TGTGCCAGCAGCTTTTTTGGGGGGACCGACACAGATACGCAGTATTTT. V and J are TRBV7-9 and TRBJ2-3; TRBD2 is a possible D gene (6 bases). Trimming stripped 3 bases from V and 2 bases from J, with 15 bases between. Germline V gives CDR1 SEHNR, CDR2 FQNEAQ (reference sequence). The CDR3 runs to 16 residues.

The chain has TRBV7-9 and TRBJ1-1, with 7 bases fitting TRBD1. The CDR3 is 14 amino acids. The V and J ends lost 1 base and 4 bases, in that order; junction bases with no gene match: 3. CDR1 and CDR2 (germline): SEHNR, FQNEAQ (reference sequence). CDR3 nucleotide sequence: TGTGCCAGCAGCTTAGTAGGGGGCGGCACTGAAGCTTTCTTT. Protein product: CASSLVGGGTEAFF.

The V gene is TRBV28, the J gene TRBJ2-5; D perhaps matches TRBD2 (5 bases). Per germline, CDR1 MDHEN and CDR2 SYDVKM. There are 16 residues in the CDR3. Trimming took off 3 bases at V and 2 bases at J, with 16 bases between the two ends. The CDR3 DNA follows: TGTGCCAGCAGTTTCCCCCAAGGTACGGGGCAAGAGACCCAGTACTTC. Protein sequence: CASSFPQGTGQETQYF.

In regard to this clonotype: At one of its ends the junction is not consistent with the germline gene, which may arise from a read error. V and J are TRBV3-1 and TRBJ2-3, with D perhaps matching TRBD2 (6 bases). CDR1 and CDR2 (germline): LGHDT, YNNKEL (reference sequence). The CDR3 contains 14 residues. CDR3 sequence (DNA): TGTGCCAGCAACCAACTAGCTTTGGCAGATACGCAGTATTTT. It specifies CASNQLALADTQYF.

CDR3 DNA: TGTGCCAGCAGTGAAGCGCCCTCAGGGACCTTGACGGAGACCCAGTACTTC. Its protein product is CASSEAPSGTLTETQYF. The chain joins TRBV6-1 to TRBJ2-5; D may correspond to TRBD1 or TRBD2 (5 bases each). Germline V gene sequence: CDR1 MNHNS, CDR2 SASEGT. The CDR3 extends over 17 amino acids. With 0 bases removed from V and 5 bases from J, the gap between germline ends came to 19 bases.

This clonotype has only a few counts. The chain joins TRBV11-2 to TRBJ2-7, with 10 nucleotides matching TRBD2. The trim removed 4 bases at V and 4 bases at J, leaving 10 bases unmatched. The germline V gene encodes CDR1 SGHAT and CDR2 FQNNGV. The CDR3 has 16 residues. CDR3 residues: CASSSSAGGPGYEQYF. The DNA for the CDR3 is TGTGCCAGCAGCTCATCAGCGGGGGGGCCGGGTTACGAGCAGTACTTC. The entire variable domain, with the rest obtained from reference TRBV11-2 and TRBJ2-7, is as follows: EAGVAQSPRYKIIEKRQSVAFWCNPISGHATLYWYQQILGQGPKLLIQFQNNGVVDDSQLPKDRFSAERLKGVDSTLKIQPAKLEDSAVYLCASSSSAGGPGYEQYFGPGTRLTVT.

The chain couples TRBV6-1 to TRBJ1-5, with D tentatively TRBD1 (5 bases). The ends were cut back, 1 base at V and 5 bases at J, with 18 bases in the middle. From germline, CDR1 is MNHNS and CDR2 SASEGT. The CDR3 runs 17 residues. CDR3 sequence: CASSEGPGAPGDQPQHF. CDR3 bases: TGTGCCAGCAGTGAAGGCCCCGGAGCGCCGGGGGATCAGCCCCAGCATTTT.